This T cell receptor (beta chain) was sequenced during a study of tissue T cells after allogeneic stem cell transplantation. Across the whole study: Adult allogeneic hematopoietic cell transplant recipients with steroid-refractory graft-versus-host disease were prospectively enrolled for research autopsy. Patients with graft-versus-host disease had grafts: four unmodified, three CD34-selected and T-cell-depleted. Gastrointestinal graft-versus-host disease was present in all patients, each treated with several therapy lines. Where cell numbers permitted, CD3+ T cells were sorted from preserved blood and marrow.

The CDR3 is made up of 12 amino acids. CDR1 is SGHRS and CDR2 is YFSETQ in the germline V gene. Trimming removed 5 bases from V and 0 bases from J, with 5 bases in between. The assay was immunoSEQ multiplex PCR, and TCRdb's table has in-frame clones only and misses some. Of about 42,000 clones listed, roughly 90% were seen once; the top ten hold under 4%. Sequences were derived from blood, sampled before transplantation. This clonotype originated in a woman aged 40-69 years who later had graft-versus-host disease after an allogeneic stem cell transplant. V usage is TRBV5-1 and J usage is TRBJ2-5; no firm D call. CDR3 residues: CASSFYQETQYF. CDR3 in DNA: TGCGCCAGCAGTTTTTACCAAGAGACCCAGTACTTC.